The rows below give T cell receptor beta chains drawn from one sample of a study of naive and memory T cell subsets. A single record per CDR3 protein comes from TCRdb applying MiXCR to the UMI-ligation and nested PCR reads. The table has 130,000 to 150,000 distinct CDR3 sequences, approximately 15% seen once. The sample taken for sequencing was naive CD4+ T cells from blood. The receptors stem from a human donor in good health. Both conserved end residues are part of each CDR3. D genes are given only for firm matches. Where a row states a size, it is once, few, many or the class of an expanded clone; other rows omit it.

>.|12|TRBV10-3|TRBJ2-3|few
CAISDFRDTQYF
TGTGCCATCAGTGATTTCCGAGATACGCAGTATTTT
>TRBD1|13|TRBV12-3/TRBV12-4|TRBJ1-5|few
CASSYRGYQPQHF
TGTGCCAGCAGCTACAGGGGTTATCAGCCCCAGCATTTT
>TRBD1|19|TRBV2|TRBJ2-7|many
CASSVMRGTVGHRTYEQYF
TGTGCCAGCAGTGTTATGAGGGGGACAGTCGGCCACCGAACCTACGAGCAGTACTTC
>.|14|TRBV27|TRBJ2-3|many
CASSPAGGTDTQYF
TGTGCCAGCAGTCCCGCAGGGGGCACAGATACGCAGTATTTT
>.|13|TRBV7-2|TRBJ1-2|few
CASSEGIGYGYTF
TGTGCCAGCAGCGAGGGGATTGGATATGGCTACACCTTC
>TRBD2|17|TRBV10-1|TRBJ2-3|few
CASSESWSGSGADTQYF
TGCGCCAGCAGTGAGTCGTGGAGCGGGAGTGGCGCAGATACGCAGTATTTT
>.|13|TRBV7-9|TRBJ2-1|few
CASSPGTYNEQFF
TGTGCCAGCAGCCCAGGAACGTACAATGAGCAGTTCTTC
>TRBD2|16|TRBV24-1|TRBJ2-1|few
CATSESSGRAYNEQFF
TGTGCCACCAGTGAGTCTAGCGGGAGGGCCTACAATGAGCAGTTCTTC
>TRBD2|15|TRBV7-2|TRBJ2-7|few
CASSTPSGSSYEQYF
TGTGCCAGCAGTACACCTAGCGGGAGCTCCTACGAGCAGTACTTC
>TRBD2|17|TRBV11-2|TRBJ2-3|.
CASSLDLAGAPTDTQYF
TGTGCCAGCAGCTTAGACTTAGCGGGAGCACCCACAGATACGCAGTATTTT
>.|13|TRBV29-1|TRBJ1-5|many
CSVEEGSNQPQHF
TGCAGCGTTGAGGAGGGTTCCAATCAGCCCCAGCATTTT
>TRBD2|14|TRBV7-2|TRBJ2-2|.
CASSRTGLEGELFF
TGTGCCAGCAGCCGCACGGGACTAGAGGGGGAGCTGTTTTTT
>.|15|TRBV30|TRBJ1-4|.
CAWSVPGMPNEKLFF
TGTGCCTGGAGTGTACCGGGGATGCCGAATGAAAAACTGTTTTTT
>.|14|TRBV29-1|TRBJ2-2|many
CSVESSGYTGELFF
TGCAGCGTTGAATCCAGCGGTTACACCGGGGAGCTGTTTTTT
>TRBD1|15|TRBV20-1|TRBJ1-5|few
CSARATGFSNQPQHF
TGCAGTGCTAGAGCGACAGGGTTTAGCAATCAGCCCCAGCATTTT
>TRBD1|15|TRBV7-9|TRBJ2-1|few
CASSPPGQGNGEQFF
TGTGCCAGCAGCCCTCCGGGACAGGGGAACGGTGAGCAGTTCTTC
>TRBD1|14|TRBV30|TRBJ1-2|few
CAWSVGQGASGYTF
TGTGCCTGGAGTGTAGGGCAGGGGGCGAGTGGCTACACCTTC
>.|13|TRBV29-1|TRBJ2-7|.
CSAARGTDSEQYF
TGCAGCGCCGCGCGTGGGACTGACAGCGAGCAGTACTTC
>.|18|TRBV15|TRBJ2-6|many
CATSRGAGPGSGANVLTF
TGTGCCACCAGCAGAGGAGCGGGCCCAGGGTCTGGGGCCAACGTCCTGACTTTC
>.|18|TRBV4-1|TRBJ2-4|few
CASSQADAAGWEVNIQYF
TGCGCCAGCAGCCAAGCGGACGCCGCCGGTTGGGAGGTTAACATTCAGTACTTC
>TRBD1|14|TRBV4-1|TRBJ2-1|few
CASSQDRDSVEQFF
TGCGCCAGCAGCCAAGATCGGGACAGTGTTGAGCAGTTCTTC
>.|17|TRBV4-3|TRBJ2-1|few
CASSQETSGLRPHEQFF
TGCGCCAGCAGCCAAGAAACAAGCGGCCTGAGGCCCCATGAGCAGTTCTTC
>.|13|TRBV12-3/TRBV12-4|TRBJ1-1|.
CASSLNRDTEAFF
TGTGCCAGCAGTCTGAACAGGGACACTGAAGCTTTCTTT
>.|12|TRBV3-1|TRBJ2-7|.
CASSHPGHEQYF
TGTGCCAGCAGCCACCCGGGCCACGAGCAGTACTTC
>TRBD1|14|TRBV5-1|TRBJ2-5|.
CASSPGTEQETQYF
TGCGCCAGCAGCCCCGGGACAGAACAAGAGACCCAGTACTTC
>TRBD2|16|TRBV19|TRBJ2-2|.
CASTPGGASSAGELFF
TGTGCCAGTACCCCGGGAGGGGCTAGCAGCGCCGGGGAGCTGTTTTTT
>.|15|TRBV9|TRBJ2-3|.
CASSLGTVGTDTQYF
TGTGCCAGCTCGTTGGGGACGGTCGGCACAGATACGCAGTATTTT
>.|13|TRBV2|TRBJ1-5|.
CASSVTVDQPQHF
TGTGCCAGCTCCGTCACAGTTGATCAGCCCCAGCATTTT
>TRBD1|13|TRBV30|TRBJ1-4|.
CAFNRGREEKLFF
TGTGCCTTCAACAGGGGGAGGGAAGAAAAACTGTTTTTT
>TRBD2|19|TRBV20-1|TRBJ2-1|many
CSARVSGTSGRPSYNEQFF
TGCAGTGCTAGAGTTAGCGGGACTAGCGGGAGGCCATCCTACAATGAGCAGTTCTTC
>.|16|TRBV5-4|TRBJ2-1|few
CASSLDSAGPYNEQFF
TGTGCCAGCAGCTTGGATTCCGCGGGGCCATACAATGAGCAGTTCTTC
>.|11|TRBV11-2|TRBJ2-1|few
CASSPGHEQFF
TGTGCCAGCAGCCCAGGGCATGAGCAGTTCTTC
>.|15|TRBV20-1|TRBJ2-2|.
CSARVRTPNTGELFF
TGCAGTGCTAGAGTGAGGACGCCGAACACCGGGGAGCTGTTTTTT
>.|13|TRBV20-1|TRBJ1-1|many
CSARAGRNTEAFF
TGCAGTGCTAGAGCGGGAAGAAACACTGAAGCTTTCTTT
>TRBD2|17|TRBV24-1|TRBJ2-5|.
CATSGPAGELYQETQYF
TGTGCCACCAGTGGTCCAGCGGGAGAGCTGTACCAAGAGACCCAGTACTTC
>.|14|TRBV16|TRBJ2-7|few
CASSLWGVFYEQYF
TGTGCCAGCAGCCTCTGGGGGGTTTTCTACGAGCAGTACTTC
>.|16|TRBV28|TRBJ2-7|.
CASSQDVAGASYEQYF
TGTGCCAGCAGTCAAGACGTGGCAGGGGCTTCCTACGAGCAGTACTTC
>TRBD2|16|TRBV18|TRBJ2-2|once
CASSSWTSSNTGELFF
TGTGCCAGCTCATCTTGGACTAGCTCGAACACCGGGGAGCTGTTTTTT
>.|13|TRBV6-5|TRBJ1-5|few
CASSRGAVQPQHF
TGTGCCAGCAGCCGGGGGGCTGTTCAGCCCCAGCATTTT
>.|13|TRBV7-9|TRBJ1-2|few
CASSLVWQDGYTF
TGTGCCAGCAGCTTAGTATGGCAAGACGGCTACACCTTC
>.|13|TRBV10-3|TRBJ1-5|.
CAHSREVNQPQHF
TGTGCCCACTCAAGGGAAGTGAATCAGCCCCAGCATTTT
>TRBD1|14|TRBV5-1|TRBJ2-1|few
CASSRGQQYNEQFF
TGCGCCAGCAGCCGGGGACAGCAATACAATGAGCAGTTCTTC
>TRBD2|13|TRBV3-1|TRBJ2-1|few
CASRAGVGNEQFF
TGTGCCAGCCGGGCGGGAGTTGGCAATGAGCAGTTCTTC
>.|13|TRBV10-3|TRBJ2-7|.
CAIRGGDLYEQYF
TGTGCCATCAGAGGGGGAGACCTCTACGAGCAGTACTTC
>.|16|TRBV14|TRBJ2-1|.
CASSQVLSVSYNEQFF
TGTGCCAGCAGCCAAGTCCTTAGCGTGTCCTACAATGAGCAGTTCTTC
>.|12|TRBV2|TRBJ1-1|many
CASSTGTPEAFF
TGTGCCAGCAGCACCGGGACGCCTGAAGCTTTCTTT
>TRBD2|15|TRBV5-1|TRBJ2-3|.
CASSPLAGNTDTQYF
TGCGCCAGCAGCCCACTAGCGGGAAACACAGATACGCAGTATTTT